The 13 T cell receptor beta chains given below trace back to one sample, sequenced in a study of Graves' ophthalmopathy and Graves' hyperthyroidism. TCR beta CDR3 amplification used RNA transcripts. Following a first-round RT-PCR that used HTBI primers, a second-round multiplex PCR was carried out. TCRdb re-analysed the multiplex PCR reads in MiXCR, keeping a single row per CDR3 protein. This sample has roughly 480,000 distinct CDR3 sequences, with about an eighth found just once. Sequenced sample: blood. The receptors here all came from a woman in her 30s with Graves' ophthalmopathy.

This clonotype turned up a few times. The V gene is TRBV6-2 or TRBV6-3, the J gene TRBJ2-5, with 7 bases fitting TRBD1. CDR3 size: 15 residues. Per germline, CDR1 MNHEY and CDR2 SVGEGT. V lost 5 bases and J lost 5; bases outside the gene matches: 11. The CDR3 coding sequence is TGTGCCAGCAGTCGACAGGGATGGACCGGGGAGACCCAGTACTTC. Translation gives CASSRQGWTGETQYF.

This clonotype appeared many times. This chain connects TRBV6-1 to TRBJ1-1, with D possibly matching TRBD1 (5 bases). Germline assignment: CDR1 MNHNS and CDR2 SASEGT. There are 13 residues in the CDR3. V was clipped by 1 base and J by 4 bases, with 7 bases between them. The CDR3 DNA reads as TGTGCCAGCAGTGAAGACAGGTCCACTGAAGCTTTCTTT. Its protein product is CASSEDRSTEAFF.

This clonotype has ten or more counts. The chain links TRBV5-6 to TRBJ1-1; D gene unclear. With 0 bases removed from V and 7 bases from J, the gap between germline ends came to 13 bases. Germline V gene data show CDR1 as SGHDT and CDR2 as YYEEEE. The CDR3 spans 14 residues. Here the CDR3 DNA reads TGTGCCAGCAGCTTGGGGGTCCGAGACGTTGAAGCTTTCTTT. As protein: CASSLGVRDVEAFF.

This clonotype was detected many times. The chain links TRBV29-1 to TRBJ1-1; D gene ambiguous. CDR1 is SQVTM, CDR2 ANQGSEA, per germline. CDR3 size: 13 residues. V was clipped by 4 bases and J by 1 base, with 10 bases between them. This CDR3 is CSVVAKRNTEAFF. DNA for the CDR3: TGCAGCGTTGTCGCCAAGAGGAACACTGAAGCTTTCTTT.

This clonotype was detected only a few times. This may arise from a read error, as a much more abundant clone is one base away. This chain links TRBV7-2 with TRBJ2-5; possibly TRBD2 for D (6 bases). Germline CDR1 and CDR2: SGHTA and FQGNSA. The CDR3 is 13 amino acids. CDR3 DNA: TGTGCCAGCAGTTTGACTAGACAAGATACCCAGTACTTC. As protein: CASSLTRQDTQYF.

This clonotype was observed at least ten times. The chain combines TRBV28 with TRBJ1-5, with 7 bases fitting TRBD1. The length of the CDR3 is 14 residues. Germline V lookup: CDR1 MDHEN, CDR2 SYDVKM. V lost 3 bases and J lost 3; bases outside the gene matches: 2. CDR3 DNA sequence: TGTGCCAGCAGTTTTACAGGGGCCAATCAGCCCCAGCATTTT. As protein: CASSFTGANQPQHF.

This clonotype was counted once. The chain employs TRBV28 and TRBJ2-7; D tentatively fits TRBD1 or TRBD2 (5 bases each). CDR3 length equals 14 residues. Germline V gene lookup returns CDR1 MDHEN and CDR2 SYDVKM. Trimming took 5 bases from V and 6 from J, leaving 17 bases between them. CDR3 in amino acids: CASSLHGALVEQYF. The CDR3 coding sequence is TGTGCCAGCAGTCTCCACGGGGCATTGGTCGAGCAGTACTTC.

This clonotype appeared many times. The V call is TRBV28, the J call TRBJ1-3; tentative D call: TRBD1 (5 bases). Germline CDR1 and CDR2: MDHEN and SYDVKM. V was pared by 3 bases and J by 1 base, with 10 bases between. This CDR3 is built from 15 residues. The CDR3 DNA is TGTGCCAGCAGTTTCGGGGCAGGGTCTGGAAACACCATATATTTT. It translates to CASSFGAGSGNTIYF.

Turning to this clonotype: Given the absence of the conserved phenylalanine or tryptophan at the CDR3 end, a read error is likely. This chain uses TRBV12-3 or TRBV12-4 with TRBJ1-2, with no clear D. The CDR3 spans 14 residues. The CDR3 DNA sequence: TGCGCCAGCAGTTTCGGTCAGAAATCCTATGGCTACACCGTC. It encodes CASSFGQKSYGYTV.

This clonotype occurred a few times. The chain is built from TRBV20-1 and TRBJ2-5, with D maybe TRBD2 (5 bases). The CDR3 is 16 amino acids. Germline V gene sequence: CDR1 DFQATT, CDR2 SNEGSKA (reference sequence). Trimming stripped 3 bases from V and 5 bases from J, with 22 bases between. The CDR3 region is CSASGSPQAVLETQYF. The CDR3 region has the DNA TGCAGTGCTAGTGGGTCCCCCCAAGCGGTTCTCGAGACCCAGTACTTC.

The sample holds many counts of this clonotype. V usage is TRBV19 and J usage is TRBJ1-1; D possibly corresponds to TRBD1 (5 bases). Per germline, CDR1 LNHDA and CDR2 SQIVND (reference sequence). V gave up 7 bases and J gave up 5 bases, with 11 bases separating them. The CDR3 totals 12 residues. CDR3 residues: CASIQGETEAFF. The CDR3 DNA sequence: TGTGCCAGTATCCAGGGTGAGACTGAAGCTTTCTTT.

In its sample, this clonotype was seen many times. The chain links TRBV3-1 to TRBJ2-5, with D unresolved. Looked up from germline, CDR1 is LGHDT and CDR2 is YNNKEL (reference sequence). CDR3 length: 14 residues. Trimming pared 3 bases from V and 0 bases from J, leaving 8 bases between. The CDR3 bases are TGTGCCAGCAGCCAGGGTGGGGACCAAGAGACCCAGTACTTC. As protein: CASSQGGDQETQYF.

The chain joins TRBV30 to TRBJ1-5; unclear D gene. Germline V gene data show CDR1 as GTSNPN and CDR2 as SVGIG (reference sequence). The V end lost 2 bases, the J end lost 0 bases, and 11 bases lay between the germline ends. This CDR3 is 15 amino acids long. The DNA of the CDR3 is TGTGCCTGGAGTCCCGGCAGTTATAGCAATCAGCCCCAGCATTTT. Residues: CAWSPGSYSNQPQHF. Variable domain in full (rest from reference TRBV30 and TRBJ1-5): SQTIHQWPATLVQPVGSPLSLECTVEGTSNPNLYWYRQAAGRGLQLLFYSVGIGQISSEVPQNLSASRPQDRQFILSSKKLLLSDSGFYLCAWSPGSYSNQPQHFGDGTRLSIL.